The 11 T cell receptor beta chains below all came from one sample that was sequenced in a study of OX40 agonist ivuxolimab in advanced cancers. TCRdb's table, derived via immunoSEQ multiplex PCR, lists solely in-frame clones and lacks some. The sample has some 23,000 clones, around 90% seen once; the top ten hold approximately 49%. The sample was CD4+ or CD8+ T cells sorted from blood, taken in a trial of the OX40 agonist ivuxolimab. Every receptor here comes from an adult with an advanced solid tumor such as melanoma, head and neck, liver or kidney cancer.

The rearrangement links TRBV30 to TRBJ2-6; no firm D call. Germline V CDR1 and CDR2: GTSNPN, SVGIG (reference sequence). V lost 1 base to trimming and J lost 0 bases, with 4 bases between them. CDR3 length: 14 residues. CDR3 in DNA: TGTGCCTGGAGTGGGGGCTCTGGGGCCAACGTCCTGACTTTC. Its protein product is CAWSGGSGANVLTF.

The genes are TRBV5-4 and TRBJ1-2; no firm D call. The CDR3 contains 14 residues. V shed 0 bases and J shed 0 bases, with 6 bases lying between them. Germline lookup yields CDR1 SGHNT and CDR2 YYREEE (reference sequence). The CDR3 loop is CASSLGLTNYGYTF. The CDR3 nucleotides read TGTGCCAGCAGCTTGGGGTTAACTAACTATGGCTACACCTTC.

The V call is TRBV30, the J call TRBJ1-5, with D possibly TRBD1 on 5 matching bases. CDR3 size: 14 residues. V gave up 1 base and J gave up 7 bases, with 14 bases separating them. Germline CDR1 GTSNPN, CDR2 SVGIG (reference sequence). CDR3 amino acids: CAWSEKGPAQPQHF. CDR3 nucleotides: TGTGCCTGGAGTGAGAAGGGACCAGCACAGCCCCAGCATTTT.

The rearrangement joins TRBV4-1 to TRBJ2-5, with a weak D call TRBD1 (6 bases). Judging by the DNA end, TRBJ2-7 fits better; the J call may be wrong. CDR3 length equals 15 residues. The germline gives CDR1 MGHRA, CDR2 YSYEKL. CDR3: CASSPQGLGSGEQYF. CDR3 bases: TGCGCCAGCAGCCCGCAGGGGCTTGGAAGTGGCGAGCAGTACTTC.

The V call is TRBV28, the J call TRBJ2-1, with 9 bases lining up with TRBD2. The CDR3 contains 17 residues. Germline V lookup: CDR1 MDHEN, CDR2 SYDVKM. J lost 4 bases, V lost 1 base, and 8 bases had no gene match. In nucleotides, the CDR3 is TGTGCCAGCAGTTTATTGGGCGGGGGGGAGAATTACAATGAGCAGTTCTTC. Translation gives CASSLLGGGENYNEQFF.

The V call is TRBV10-3, the J call TRBJ2-7; D gene unclear. Trimming stripped 1 base from V and 6 bases from J, with 16 bases between. The germline V gene has CDR1 ENHRY and CDR2 SYGVKD. The CDR3 has 15 amino acids. The CDR3 loop is CAISEFPSGPSEQYF. CDR3 bases: TGTGCCATCAGTGAGTTCCCATCGGGCCCTTCCGAGCAGTACTTC.

This chain links TRBV2 with TRBJ1-2, with a tentative D call TRBD1 (5 bases). This CDR3 region has 13 residues. Trimming removed 10 bases at V and 7 bases at J, with 19 bases between. CDR1 is SNHLY and CDR2 is FYNNEI in the germline V gene. CDR3 loop: CATRLDSEGGYTF. Written as DNA, the CDR3 is TGTGCCACCCGACTAGACAGTGAAGGTGGCTACACCTTC. The full variable domain, its missing parts supplied by reference TRBV2 and TRBJ1-2, is EPEVTQTPSHQVTQMGQEVILRCVPISNHLYFYWYRQILGQKVEFLVSFYNNEISEKSEIFDDQFSVERPDGSNFTLKIRSTKLEDSAMYFCATRLDSEGGYTFGSGTRLTVV.

The chain carries TRBV5-6 and TRBJ2-1; the D is unclear. CDR1 is SGHDT, CDR2 YYEEEE, per germline. The length of the CDR3 is 13 residues. Trimming pared 0 bases from V and 8 bases from J, leaving 9 bases between. The CDR3 DNA reads TGTGCCAGCAGCTTGGCTAATTACGATGAGCAGTTCTTC. Encoded protein: CASSLANYDEQFF. Looking up the rest from reference TRBV5-6 and TRBJ2-1 gives the full variable domain: DAGVTQSPTHLIKTRGQQVTLRCSPKSGHDTVSWYQQALGQGPQFIFQYYEEEERQRGNFPDRFSGHQFPNYSSELNVNALLLGDSALYLCASSLANYDEQFFGPGTRLTVL.

V and J are TRBV7-9 and TRBJ1-2, with D possibly matching TRBD1 (5 bases). This CDR3 comprises 12 residues. Trimming pared 5 bases from V and 10 bases from J, leaving 14 bases between. The germline CDR1 and CDR2 sequences are SEHNR and FQNEAQ (reference sequence). CDR3 sequence: CASSRRDGFYTF. CDR3 in DNA: TGTGCCAGCAGCCGCCGGGACGGCTTCTACACCTTC.

The chain couples TRBV9 to TRBJ2-1; a possible D gene is TRBD2 (6 bases). Germline CDR1 and CDR2: SGDLS and YYNGEE. The CDR3 is made up of 14 amino acids. Trimming took 0 bases from V and 9 from J, leaving 13 bases between them. The CDR3 protein is CASSVDGGEAEQFF. The CDR3, as DNA: TGTGCCAGCAGCGTAGATGGAGGGGAGGCTGAGCAGTTCTTC.

This clone is medium-sized. CDR3 sequence reads: CASSYPELNTEAFF. The CDR3 DNA follows: TGTGCCAGCAGTTACCCCGAATTGAACACTGAAGCTTTCTTT. The chain couples TRBV6-5 to TRBJ1-1; D is undetermined. The CDR3 totals 14 residues. Germline CDR1 and CDR2: MNHEY and SVGAGI. Trimming shortened V by 2 bases and J by 0 bases, and 7 bases separated the two germline ends.